The clone carrying this TCR beta chain has more than one count but fewer than ten. Authors of the study amplified TCR beta CDR3 regions from RNA transcripts. HTBI primers were used for first-round RT-PCR of the TCR CDR3. TCRdb fed the multiplex PCR reads into MiXCR, producing one record per CDR3 protein. Of roughly 350,000 distinct CDR3 sequences in the sample, approximately 14% were seen once. These data originate in a study of T cells in Graves' hyperthyroidism and ophthalmopathy. Thyroid ultrasound and orbital computed tomography, with clinical symptoms and serum thyroxine and TRAb, informed diagnoses. V was clipped by 7 bases and J by 7 bases; unmatched bases: 8. Per the germline V gene, CDR1 is MDHEN and CDR2 is SYDVKM. The CDR3 totals 14 residues.

This receptor was taken from a woman aged 40 to 50 with Graves' ophthalmopathy. Source material: blood. V gene TRBV28 combines with J gene TRBJ2-2; 8 bases match TRBD1. The CDR3 bases are TGTGCCAGCATCCTCCAGGGGGCCGGCGGGGAGCTGTTTTTT. Translating it yields CASILQGAGGELFF.